This record looks at one T cell receptor beta chain sequence and its context. The data belong to a study of blood T cell repertoires in COVID-19. Study details: Sources were T cells, B-cell-depleted T cells, or PBMCs; the material itself was cDNA or gDNA.

CDR1 and CDR2 (germline): LGHNA, YNFKEQ. The CDR3 has 16 amino acids. The V gene end was trimmed by 5 bases and the J gene end by 2 bases; junction bases not matched to a gene: 9. The data were produced by immunoSEQ multiplex PCR, yet TCRdb's version contains in-frame clones alone and is incomplete. This sample has over 150,000 clones; roughly four fifths occur once, and the top ten carry 3.5% to 4.5%. What was sequenced was peripheral blood. The chain uses TRBV4-2 and TRBJ2-7; 10 nucleotides agree with TRBD1. This sequence originates from a woman of 80 years or more with acute or convalescent COVID-19. CDR3 sequence: CASSKPSGTGAYEQYF. The DNA of the CDR3 is TGTGCCAGCAGCAAACCCTCCGGGACAGGGGCCTACGAGCAGTACTTC.